Listed here is a single T cell receptor beta chain. Its antigen is still unknown. The sample is drawn from a study of cytomegalovirus exposure and HLA in healthy donors. CDR1 SGHTA and CDR2 FQGNSA come from the germline V gene. V lost 2 bases and J 0 bases, leaving 11 bases between the germline ends. This CDR3 contains 16 residues. The PCR used 60 Vbeta and 13 Jbeta primers. Only in-frame clones appear in the TCRdb table, and some are missing; sequencing was by immunoSEQ multiplex PCR. The sample has roughly 110,000 clones; over 75% are singletons. Study results and caveats: A later analysis, which compared TCR beta chains of equal frequency, found the HLA-associated ones more clonally expanded.

This TCR was recovered from a male donor in good health and CMV-seronegative. The rearrangement uses TRBV7-2 and TRBJ1-3; no clear D. Specimen: PBMCs. CDR3 protein: CASSLLGWASGNTIYF. CDR3 in DNA: TGTGCCAGCAGCTTATTAGGATGGGCCTCTGGAAACACCATATATTTT.